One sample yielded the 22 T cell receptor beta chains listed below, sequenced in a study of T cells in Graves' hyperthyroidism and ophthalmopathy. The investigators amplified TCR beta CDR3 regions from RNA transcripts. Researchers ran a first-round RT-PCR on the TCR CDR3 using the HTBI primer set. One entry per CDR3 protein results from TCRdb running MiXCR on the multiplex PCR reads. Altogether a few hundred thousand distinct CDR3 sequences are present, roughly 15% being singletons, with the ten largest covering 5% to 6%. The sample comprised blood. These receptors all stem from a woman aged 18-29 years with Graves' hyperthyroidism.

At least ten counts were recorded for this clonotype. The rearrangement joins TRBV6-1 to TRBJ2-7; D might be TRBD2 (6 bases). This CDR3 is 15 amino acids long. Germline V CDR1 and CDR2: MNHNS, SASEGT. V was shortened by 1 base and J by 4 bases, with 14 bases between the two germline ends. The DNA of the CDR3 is TGTGCCAGCAGTGAAGATCCGGGAGAGGCGTACGAGCAGTACTTC. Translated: CASSEDPGEAYEQYF.

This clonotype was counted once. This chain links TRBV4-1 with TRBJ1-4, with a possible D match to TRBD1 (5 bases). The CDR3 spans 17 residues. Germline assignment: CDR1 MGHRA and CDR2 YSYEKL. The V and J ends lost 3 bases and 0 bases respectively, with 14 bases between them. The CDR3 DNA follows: TGCGCCAGCAGCCACCGAACTGGGGGGTCAACTAATGAAAAACTGTTTTTT. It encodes CASSHRTGGSTNEKLFF.

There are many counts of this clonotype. The CDR3 here is CAPTGRRASLAVTNEKLFF. In DNA, the CDR3 is TGTGCCCCGACGGGACGCCGGGCCTCCCTCGCGGTCACTAATGAAAAACTGTTTTTT. The chain is built from TRBV2 and TRBJ1-4; tentative D call: TRBD1 (5 bases). Trimming left V 11 bases short and J 2 bases short, with 30 bases between. The CDR3 spans 19 residues. Germline V lookup: CDR1 SNHLY, CDR2 FYNNEI.

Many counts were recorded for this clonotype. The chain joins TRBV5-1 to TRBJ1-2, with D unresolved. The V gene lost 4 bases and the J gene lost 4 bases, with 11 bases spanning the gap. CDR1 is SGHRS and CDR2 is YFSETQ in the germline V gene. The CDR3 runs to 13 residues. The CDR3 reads CASSPGRAYGYTF. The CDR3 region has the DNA TGCGCCAGCAGCCCGGGGAGGGCCTATGGCTACACCTTC.

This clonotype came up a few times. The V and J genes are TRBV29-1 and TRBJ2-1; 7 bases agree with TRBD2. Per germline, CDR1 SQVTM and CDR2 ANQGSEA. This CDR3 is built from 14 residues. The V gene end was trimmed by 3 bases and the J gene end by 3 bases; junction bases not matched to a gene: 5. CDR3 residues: CSVESSGVYNEQFF. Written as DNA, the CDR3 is TGCAGCGTTGAGTCAAGCGGGGTCTACAATGAGCAGTTCTTC.

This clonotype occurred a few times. CDR3 nucleotides: TGCAGCGCCGCGGCCAGCTCCTACGAGCAGTACTTC. Amino acid sequence: CSAAASSYEQYF. The chain joins TRBV29-1 to TRBJ2-7; no firm D call. The CDR3 sequence is 12 residues long. Germline CDR1 SQVTM, CDR2 ANQGSEA. V shed 7 bases and J shed 0 bases, with 10 bases lying between them.

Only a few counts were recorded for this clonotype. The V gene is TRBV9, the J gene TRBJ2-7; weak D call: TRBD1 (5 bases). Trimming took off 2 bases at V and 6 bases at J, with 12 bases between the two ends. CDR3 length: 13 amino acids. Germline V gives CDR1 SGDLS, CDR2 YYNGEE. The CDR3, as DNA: TGTGCCAGCAGCGTGGGGCCAGGGTCCGAGCAGTACTTC. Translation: CASSVGPGSEQYF. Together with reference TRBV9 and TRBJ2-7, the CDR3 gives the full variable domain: DSGVTQTPKHLITATGQRVTLRCSPRSGDLSVYWYQQSLDQGLQFLIQYYNGEERAKGNILERFSAQQFPDLHSELNLSSLELGDSALYFCASSVGPGSEQYFGPGTRLTVT.

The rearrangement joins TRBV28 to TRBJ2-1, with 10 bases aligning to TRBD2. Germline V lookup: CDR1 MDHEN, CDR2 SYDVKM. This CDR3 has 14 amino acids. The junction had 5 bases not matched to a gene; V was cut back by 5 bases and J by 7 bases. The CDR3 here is CASSPTSGVNEQFF. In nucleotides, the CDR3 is TGTGCCAGCAGTCCAACTAGCGGGGTAAATGAGCAGTTCTTC.

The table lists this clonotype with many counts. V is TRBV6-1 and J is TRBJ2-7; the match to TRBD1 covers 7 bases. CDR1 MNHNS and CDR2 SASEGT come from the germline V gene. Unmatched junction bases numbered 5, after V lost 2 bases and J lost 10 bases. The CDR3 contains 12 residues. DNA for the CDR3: TGTGCCAGCAGTGAAAGGGACAGACATCAGTACTTC. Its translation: CASSERDRHQYF.

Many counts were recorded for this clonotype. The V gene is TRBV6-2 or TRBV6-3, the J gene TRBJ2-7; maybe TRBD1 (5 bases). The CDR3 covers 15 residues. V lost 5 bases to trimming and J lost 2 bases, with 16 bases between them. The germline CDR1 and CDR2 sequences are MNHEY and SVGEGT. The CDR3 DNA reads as TGTGCCAGCAGTAGCCAACGGGCAGGGCCCTACGAGCAGTACTTC. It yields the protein CASSSQRAGPYEQYF.

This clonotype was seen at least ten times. CDR3 protein: CAWSVRGNTEAFF. For the CDR3, the DNA is TGTGCCTGGAGTGTACGTGGGAACACTGAAGCTTTCTTT. This chain connects TRBV30 to TRBJ1-1; D not resolved. The V gene lost 0 bases and the J gene lost 1 base, with 6 bases spanning the gap. CDR3 length equals 13 residues. The germline CDR1 and CDR2 sequences are GTSNPN and SVGIG (reference sequence).

In DNA form, the CDR3 reads TGCAGCGTTGAAGAGGGAGCGGGGGCGCAGTTCTTC. Protein sequence: CSVEEGAGAQFF. The rearrangement joins TRBV29-1 to TRBJ2-1; 8 bases align to TRBD2. CDR3 size: 12 residues. Germline loops: CDR1 SQVTM, CDR2 ANQGSEA. The trim removed 0 bases at V and 12 bases at J, leaving 4 bases unmatched.

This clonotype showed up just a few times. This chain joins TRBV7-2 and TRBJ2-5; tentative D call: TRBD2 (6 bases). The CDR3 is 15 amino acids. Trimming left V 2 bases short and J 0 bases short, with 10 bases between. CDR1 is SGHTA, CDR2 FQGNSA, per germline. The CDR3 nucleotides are TGTGCCAGCAGCTTACGTAGCGGCTACCAAGAGACCCAGTACTTC. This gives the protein CASSLRSGYQETQYF.

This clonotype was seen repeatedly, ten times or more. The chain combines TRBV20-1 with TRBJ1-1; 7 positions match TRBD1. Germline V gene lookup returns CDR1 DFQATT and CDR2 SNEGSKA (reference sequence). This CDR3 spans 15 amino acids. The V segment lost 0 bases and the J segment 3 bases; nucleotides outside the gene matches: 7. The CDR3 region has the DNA TGCAGTGCTAGAGATTTAGGGGGCAGAGACACTGAAGCTTTCTTT. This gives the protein CSARDLGGRDTEAFF.

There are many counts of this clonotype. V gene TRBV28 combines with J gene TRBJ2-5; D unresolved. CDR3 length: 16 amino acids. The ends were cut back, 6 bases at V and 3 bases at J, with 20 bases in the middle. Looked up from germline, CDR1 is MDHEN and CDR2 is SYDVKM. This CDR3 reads CASSLRRYEVEETQYF. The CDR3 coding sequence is TGTGCCAGCAGCCTTAGGCGGTACGAGGTAGAAGAGACCCAGTACTTC.

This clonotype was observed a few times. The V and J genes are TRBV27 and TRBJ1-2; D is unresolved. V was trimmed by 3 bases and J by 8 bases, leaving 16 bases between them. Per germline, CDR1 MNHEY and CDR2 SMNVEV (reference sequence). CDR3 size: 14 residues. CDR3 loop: CASSFVRAGGGYTF. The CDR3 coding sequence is TGTGCCAGCAGTTTCGTCCGAGCAGGAGGAGGCTACACCTTC.

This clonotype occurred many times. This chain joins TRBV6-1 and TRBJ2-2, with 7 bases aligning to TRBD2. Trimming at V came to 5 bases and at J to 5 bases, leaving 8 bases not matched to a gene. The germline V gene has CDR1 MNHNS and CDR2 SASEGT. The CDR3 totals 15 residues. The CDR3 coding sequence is TGTGCCAGCAGTTTCCAAGGGACTACGACCGGGGAGCTGTTTTTT. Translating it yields CASSFQGTTTGELFF.

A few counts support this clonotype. CDR3 DNA: TGCAGCGTTGGTGTACGAGGTCCCTACAATGAGCAGTTCTTC. This translates into CSVGVRGPYNEQFF. The chain employs TRBV29-1 and TRBJ2-1; D is undetermined. This CDR3 spans 14 amino acids. Germline CDR1 is SQVTM and CDR2 is ANQGSEA. Trimming left V 4 bases short and J 2 bases short, with 12 bases between.

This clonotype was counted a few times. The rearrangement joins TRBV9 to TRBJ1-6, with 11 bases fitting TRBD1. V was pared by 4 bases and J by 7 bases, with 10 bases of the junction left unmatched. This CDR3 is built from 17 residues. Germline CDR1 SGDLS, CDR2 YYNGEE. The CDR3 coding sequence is TGTGCCAGCAGCTCAAGGGACAGGGGGGGTGCCAATTCACCCCTCCACTTT. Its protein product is CASSSRDRGGANSPLHF.

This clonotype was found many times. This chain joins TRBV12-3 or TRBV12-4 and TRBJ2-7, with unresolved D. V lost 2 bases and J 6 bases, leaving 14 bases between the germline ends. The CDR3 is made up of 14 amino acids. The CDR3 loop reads CASSLYASWSEQYF. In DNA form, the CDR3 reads TGTGCCAGCAGTTTATATGCCAGTTGGAGCGAGCAGTACTTC.

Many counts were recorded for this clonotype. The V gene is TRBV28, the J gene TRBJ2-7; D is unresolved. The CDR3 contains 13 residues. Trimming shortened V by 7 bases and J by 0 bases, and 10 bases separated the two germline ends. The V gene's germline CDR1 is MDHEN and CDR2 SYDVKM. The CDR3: CASIPGSSYEQYF. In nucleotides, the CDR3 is TGTGCCAGCATCCCCGGGTCCTCCTACGAGCAGTACTTC.

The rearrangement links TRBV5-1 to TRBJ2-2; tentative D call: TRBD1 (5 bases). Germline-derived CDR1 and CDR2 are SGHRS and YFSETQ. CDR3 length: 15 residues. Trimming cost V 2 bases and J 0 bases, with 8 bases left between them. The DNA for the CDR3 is TGCGCCAGCAGCTTTAGGGGTACGAACACCGGGGAGCTGTTTTTT. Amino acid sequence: CASSFRGTNTGELFF.